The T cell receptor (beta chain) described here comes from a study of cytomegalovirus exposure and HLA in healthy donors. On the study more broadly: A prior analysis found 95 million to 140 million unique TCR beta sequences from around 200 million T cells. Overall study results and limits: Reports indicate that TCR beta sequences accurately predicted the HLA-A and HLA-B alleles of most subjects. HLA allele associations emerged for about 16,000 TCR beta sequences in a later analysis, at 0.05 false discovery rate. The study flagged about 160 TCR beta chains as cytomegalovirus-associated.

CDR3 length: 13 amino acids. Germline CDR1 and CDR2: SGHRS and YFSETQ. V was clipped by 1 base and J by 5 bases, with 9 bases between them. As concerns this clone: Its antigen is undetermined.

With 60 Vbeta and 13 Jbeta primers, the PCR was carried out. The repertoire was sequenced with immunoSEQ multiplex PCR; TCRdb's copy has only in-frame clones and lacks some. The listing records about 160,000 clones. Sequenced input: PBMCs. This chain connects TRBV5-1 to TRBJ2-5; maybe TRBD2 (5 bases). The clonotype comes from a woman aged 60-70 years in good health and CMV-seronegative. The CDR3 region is CASSLYRGETQYF. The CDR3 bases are TGCGCCAGCAGCTTGTATCGGGGTGAGACCCAGTACTTC. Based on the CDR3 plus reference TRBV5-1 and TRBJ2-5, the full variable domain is KAGVTQTPRYLIKTRGQQVTLSCSPISGHRSVSWYQQTPGQGLQFLFEYFSETQRNKGNFPGRFSGRQFSNSRSEMNVSTLELGDSALYLCASSLYRGETQYFGPGTRLLVL.